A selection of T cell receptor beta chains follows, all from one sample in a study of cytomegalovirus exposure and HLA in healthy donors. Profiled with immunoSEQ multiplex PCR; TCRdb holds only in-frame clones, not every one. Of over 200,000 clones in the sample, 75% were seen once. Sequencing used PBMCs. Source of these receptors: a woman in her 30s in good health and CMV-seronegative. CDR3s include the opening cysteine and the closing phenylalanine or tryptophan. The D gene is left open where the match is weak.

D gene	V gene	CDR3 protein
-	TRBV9	CASSAGTRGIVTGANVLTF
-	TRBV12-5	CASGLMAGATDTQYF
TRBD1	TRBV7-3	CASSSGQGTDTQYF
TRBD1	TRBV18	CASSQEGQGANEKLFF
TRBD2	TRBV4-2	CASSIAGGIYNEQFF
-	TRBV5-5	CASSWLASSSYNEQFF
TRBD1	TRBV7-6	CASSPRVGQGSEQYF
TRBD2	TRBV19	CASSTLSSGQETQYF
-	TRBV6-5	CASSGPGQETNIQYF
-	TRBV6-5	CASKSGGALNSPLHF
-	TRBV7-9	CASGPVYEQYF
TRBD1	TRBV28	CASSLVRGPRQETQYF
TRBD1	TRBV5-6	CASHIGTGWGYAEAFF
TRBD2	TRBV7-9	CSSSSGTSISYEQYF
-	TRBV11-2	CASSLLSRTEQFF
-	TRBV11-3	CASSLTGNSYEQYF
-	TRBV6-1	CASSKDAGGTGELFF
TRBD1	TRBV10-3	CAISIGGTGIQPQHF
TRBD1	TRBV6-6	CASSLGQGALNTEAFF
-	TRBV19	CASTAVEGRYNEQFF
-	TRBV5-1	CASSPSGGATGYTF
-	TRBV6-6	CASSNTGEPYNEQFF
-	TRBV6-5	CASSRVVREKLFF
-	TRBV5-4	CASSLQDYLYEQYF
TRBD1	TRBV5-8	CASSPTRDSTMWETQYF
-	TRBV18	CASSRLPEGNGYTF
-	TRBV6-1	CASRPDSYNEQFF
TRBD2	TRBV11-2	CASSLRGGGETQYF
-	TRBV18	CASSPGTAGTEAFF
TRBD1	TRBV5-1	CASSLDLPGGDAVYGYTF
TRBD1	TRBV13	CASSLRTGGLENIQYF
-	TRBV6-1	CASSSVIGGDHEAFF
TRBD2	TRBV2	CASSDPLSRLAGSPDTQYF
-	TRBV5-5	CASSLWLDSYNEQFF
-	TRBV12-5	CASGPKGEADEQFF
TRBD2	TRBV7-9	CASSYSGRADNEQFF
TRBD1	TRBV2	CASSKIAPGQGLIRDF
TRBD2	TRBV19	CASSFRLAGDLTGELFF
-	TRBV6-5	CASSEVRGNYVQHF
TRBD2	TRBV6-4	CASSDSSSGYNEQFF
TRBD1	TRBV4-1	CASSQATGGLNYGYTF
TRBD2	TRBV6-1	CAGSISGVPYEQDF